Listed below are T cell receptor beta chains from one sample, sequenced in a study of T cells in Graves' hyperthyroidism and ophthalmopathy. Using its own MiXCR run on the multiplex PCR reads, TCRdb lists one record per CDR3 protein. The table shows hundreds of thousands of distinct CDR3 sequences, with about an eighth occurring only once. Sequencing input: blood. These receptors were taken from a man aged 45-65 years with Graves' ophthalmopathy. The CDR3 runs from the conserved cysteine through the conserved F or W. D genes are given only for firm matches. Clone size is given for some rows only: seen once, a few or many times, or a class if the clone is expanded.

abundance: NA; j_gene: TRBJ2-5; d_gene: TRBD2; v_gene: TRBV20-1; CDR3nt: TGCAGTGCTAGTAGTGCCAGCGGGGTACTACAAGAGACCCAGTACTTC; CDR3aa: CSASSASGVLQETQYF
abundance: many; j_gene: TRBJ1-5; d_gene: NA; v_gene: TRBV20-1; CDR3nt: TGCAGTGCTAGATTAGGGAGCTTCCAGCCCCAGCATTTT; CDR3aa: CSARLGSFQPQHF
abundance: many; j_gene: TRBJ1-2; d_gene: NA; v_gene: TRBV3-1; CDR3nt: TGTGCCAGCAGCCAGGGCGATGGCTACACCTTC; CDR3aa: CASSQGDGYTF
abundance: many; j_gene: TRBJ2-1; d_gene: TRBD2; v_gene: TRBV20-1; CDR3nt: TGCAGTGCGCCGGGGCTAGCGGGAGGTAGGAATGAGCAGTTCTTC; CDR3aa: CSAPGLAGGRNEQFF
abundance: NA; j_gene: TRBJ2-2; d_gene: TRBD1; v_gene: TRBV7-2; CDR3nt: TGTGCCAGCAGCTTATCAGGACAGGGTTACTCCGGGGAGCTGTTTTTT; CDR3aa: CASSLSGQGYSGELFF
abundance: many; j_gene: TRBJ2-4; d_gene: TRBD2; v_gene: TRBV5-1; CDR3nt: TGCGCCAGCAGCTTGGCCGGGACTAGCGGACTGAAAAACATTCAGTACTTC; CDR3aa: CASSLAGTSGLKNIQYF
abundance: many; j_gene: TRBJ2-7; d_gene: TRBD2; v_gene: TRBV7-8; CDR3nt: TGTGCCAGCAGCCCCCGACTAGCCCTCTACGAGCAGTACTTC; CDR3aa: CASSPRLALYEQYF
abundance: many; j_gene: TRBJ1-5; d_gene: NA; v_gene: TRBV20-1; CDR3nt: TGCAGTGCACGGGACCGAGCGTATAGCAATCAGCCCCAGCATTTT; CDR3aa: CSARDRAYSNQPQHF
abundance: few; j_gene: TRBJ1-2; d_gene: TRBD1; v_gene: TRBV12-3/TRBV12-4; CDR3nt: TGTGCCAGCAGTTTTGAGGGGGCGAGTGGCTACACCTTC; CDR3aa: CASSFEGASGYTF
abundance: many; j_gene: TRBJ1-1; d_gene: TRBD1; v_gene: TRBV6-1; CDR3nt: TGTGCCAGCAGTGCCCAGGGGGCTTACTTGGATGAAGCTTTCTTT; CDR3aa: CASSAQGAYLDEAFF
abundance: NA; j_gene: TRBJ1-2; d_gene: NA; v_gene: TRBV3-1; CDR3nt: TGTGCCAGCAGTGATATGGAGGGGTATGGCTACACCTTC; CDR3aa: CASSDMEGYGYTF
abundance: NA; j_gene: TRBJ2-7; d_gene: NA; v_gene: TRBV9; CDR3nt: TGTGCCAGCAGTCCGGGACTTCCCTACGAGCAGTACTTC; CDR3aa: CASSPGLPYEQYF
abundance: NA; j_gene: TRBJ2-3; d_gene: NA; v_gene: TRBV28; CDR3nt: TGTGCCAGCAGTTCGACAGGGGAGGGGGATACGCAGTATTTT; CDR3aa: CASSSTGEGDTQYF
abundance: NA; j_gene: TRBJ2-3; d_gene: NA; v_gene: TRBV9; CDR3nt: TGTGCCAGCAGCGTAGGGAAATTTTCGACAGCCGATACGCAGTATTTT; CDR3aa: CASSVGKFSTADTQYF
abundance: many; j_gene: TRBJ2-1; d_gene: TRBD2; v_gene: TRBV3-1; CDR3nt: TGTGCCAGCAGCTATCGACTAGCGCCCGGCTCCTACAATGAGCAGTTCTTC; CDR3aa: CASSYRLAPGSYNEQFF
abundance: many; j_gene: TRBJ2-3; d_gene: NA; v_gene: TRBV29-1; CDR3nt: TGCAGCGTTGATACGGAGACGGATACGCAGTATTTT; CDR3aa: CSVDTETDTQYF
abundance: many; j_gene: TRBJ2-7; d_gene: NA; v_gene: TRBV12-3/TRBV12-4; CDR3nt: TGTGCCAGCAGTTTCATCCAGGACCCGGGCGAGGAGCAGTACTTC; CDR3aa: CASSFIQDPGEEQYF
abundance: NA; j_gene: TRBJ2-3; d_gene: TRBD2; v_gene: TRBV7-6; CDR3nt: TGTGCCAGCAGCCCAACGCGGGAGCGTCGGGATACGCAGTATTTT; CDR3aa: CASSPTRERRDTQYF
abundance: NA; j_gene: TRBJ1-4; d_gene: TRBD1; v_gene: TRBV6-1; CDR3nt: TGTGCCAGCAGTGGCGACAGGGCCCCAGGGGAAAAACTGTTTTTT; CDR3aa: CASSGDRAPGEKLFF
abundance: few; j_gene: TRBJ1-1; d_gene: TRBD1; v_gene: TRBV12-3/TRBV12-4; CDR3nt: TGTGCCAGCCGGGGACAGCCATTGGAAGCTTTCTTT; CDR3aa: CASRGQPLEAFF
abundance: few; j_gene: TRBJ1-2; d_gene: NA; v_gene: TRBV12-3/TRBV12-4; CDR3nt: TGTGCCAGCAGTTTAGTCCAGGGAAGCTATGGCTACACCTTC; CDR3aa: CASSLVQGSYGYTF
abundance: many; j_gene: TRBJ2-5; d_gene: TRBD2; v_gene: TRBV4-1; CDR3nt: TGCGCCAGCAGCCAAGATGTGGCTAGCGGAATAAAAGAGACCCAGTACTTC; CDR3aa: CASSQDVASGIKETQYF
abundance: many; j_gene: TRBJ2-3; d_gene: TRBD2; v_gene: TRBV11-3; CDR3nt: TGTGCCAGCAGCCCATATGGCGGGGGTTCAGGCACAGATACGCAGTATTTT; CDR3aa: CASSPYGGGSGTDTQYF
abundance: few; j_gene: TRBJ2-3; d_gene: NA; v_gene: TRBV6-5; CDR3nt: TGTGCCAGCAGTTACTCCCTACAGGGAATGGGCACAGATACGCAGTATTTT; CDR3aa: CASSYSLQGMGTDTQYF
abundance: many; j_gene: TRBJ2-7; d_gene: NA; v_gene: TRBV20-1; CDR3nt: TGCAGTGCTAGCCCGAGGCGGGCAGCCTACGAGCAGTACTTC; CDR3aa: CSASPRRAAYEQYF
abundance: many; j_gene: TRBJ2-5; d_gene: NA; v_gene: TRBV28; CDR3nt: TGTGCCACCGGGTCTCTCGGTCTCCAAGAGACCCAGTACTTC; CDR3aa: CATGSLGLQETQYF
abundance: NA; j_gene: TRBJ2-7; d_gene: NA; v_gene: TRBV4-3; CDR3nt: TGCGCCAGCAGCCAAGATTGGGCAGGGATATACGAGCAGTACTTC; CDR3aa: CASSQDWAGIYEQYF
abundance: NA; j_gene: TRBJ1-1; d_gene: NA; v_gene: TRBV19; CDR3nt: TGTGCCAGTAGTAAACGGCGGGGAACGAACACTGAAGCTTTCTTT; CDR3aa: CASSKRRGTNTEAFF
abundance: many; j_gene: TRBJ2-3; d_gene: TRBD1; v_gene: TRBV11-2; CDR3nt: TGTGCCAGCAGCTTAGACTCCCGACAGGGGATTAACGCAGATACGCAGTATTTT; CDR3aa: CASSLDSRQGINADTQYF
abundance: NA; j_gene: TRBJ1-2; d_gene: NA; v_gene: TRBV19; CDR3nt: TGTGCCAGTAGTAGGACGAGCGGGTCGCCCCACTATGGCTACACCTTC; CDR3aa: CASSRTSGSPHYGYTF
abundance: few; j_gene: TRBJ2-7; d_gene: TRBD1; v_gene: TRBV15; CDR3nt: TGTGCCACCAGCATCAGGGACAGGGCCTACGAGCAGTACTTC; CDR3aa: CATSIRDRAYEQYF
abundance: NA; j_gene: TRBJ1-4; d_gene: TRBD1; v_gene: TRBV7-8; CDR3nt: TGTGCCAGCAATTTAGGGGGCCGTAGAGAAAAACTGTTTTTT; CDR3aa: CASNLGGRREKLFF
abundance: many; j_gene: TRBJ1-1; d_gene: NA; v_gene: TRBV3-1; CDR3nt: TGTGCCAGCAGCCAAGTTGGAGGGAACACTGAAGCTTTCTTT; CDR3aa: CASSQVGGNTEAFF
abundance: many; j_gene: TRBJ2-7; d_gene: TRBD2; v_gene: TRBV12-3/TRBV12-4; CDR3nt: TGTGCCAGCAGTTCCGGCGGGAGGTACGAGCAGTACTTC; CDR3aa: CASSSGGRYEQYF
abundance: NA; j_gene: TRBJ2-2; d_gene: TRBD2; v_gene: TRBV11-3; CDR3nt: TGTGCCAGCAGCAAAAGGGGGACTAGCGGAAACACCGGGGAGCTGTTTTTT; CDR3aa: CASSKRGTSGNTGELFF
abundance: NA; j_gene: TRBJ2-1; d_gene: TRBD2; v_gene: TRBV10-3; CDR3nt: TGTGCCATCAGCCAGACTAGCGGCTACAATGAGCAGTTCTTC; CDR3aa: CAISQTSGYNEQFF
abundance: NA; j_gene: TRBJ2-7; d_gene: TRBD2; v_gene: TRBV29-1; CDR3nt: TGCAGCGTCTCGGCGGGGGGGCTCAGCGAGCAGTACTTC; CDR3aa: CSVSAGGLSEQYF
abundance: many; j_gene: TRBJ1-2; d_gene: NA; v_gene: TRBV3-1; CDR3nt: TGTGCCAGCAGCGATATTAACTACTATGGCTACACCTTC; CDR3aa: CASSDINYYGYTF
abundance: many; j_gene: TRBJ2-5; d_gene: TRBD2; v_gene: TRBV7-8; CDR3nt: TGTGCCAGCAGCAAGGGACTAGCGGGAGGGCCTCGTGAGACCCAGTACTTC; CDR3aa: CASSKGLAGGPRETQYF
abundance: NA; j_gene: TRBJ2-2; d_gene: NA; v_gene: TRBV7-8; CDR3nt: TGTGCCAGCAGGAAGGGTTGGGGAGACACCGGGGAGCTGTTTTTT; CDR3aa: CASRKGWGDTGELFF
abundance: many; j_gene: TRBJ1-5; d_gene: TRBD1; v_gene: TRBV11-3; CDR3nt: TGTGCCAGCAGCTTAGGCTTCCCGGGACAGGGGGTCGTGCCCCAGCATTTT; CDR3aa: CASSLGFPGQGVVPQHF